This TCR beta chain was profiled in a study of PD-1 blockade in mismatch repair-deficient tumors. About the research overall: Enrolled about 2013-2016, patients had progressing, pretreated mismatch repair-deficient cancers of 11 to 13 types.

Overall study findings and caveats: Rapid post-treatment expansion, then contraction, generally preceding radiologic response, marked tumor-resident clones.

Worth noting for this clone: Its antigen remains unknown.

Using immunoSEQ multiplex PCR, the repertoire was profiled, and TCRdb retains in-frame clones only, with some absent. In the table there are tens of thousands of clones, roughly 80% of which are singletons. This specimen consisted of peripheral blood, obtained 12 weeks after starting pembrolizumab. This clonotype was obtained from an adult with mismatch repair-deficient cancer.

CDR3 residues: CASSEAARKLRTVDTQYF. CDR3 nucleotides: TGTGCCAGCAGTGAAGCGGCCCGTAAACTAAGGACGGTAGATACGCAGTATTTT. The genes are TRBV6-1 and TRBJ2-3; no clear D. Germline lookup yields CDR1 MNHNS and CDR2 SASEGT. Trimming cost V 0 bases and J 5 bases, with 21 bases left between them. The CDR3 loop spans 18 amino acids.